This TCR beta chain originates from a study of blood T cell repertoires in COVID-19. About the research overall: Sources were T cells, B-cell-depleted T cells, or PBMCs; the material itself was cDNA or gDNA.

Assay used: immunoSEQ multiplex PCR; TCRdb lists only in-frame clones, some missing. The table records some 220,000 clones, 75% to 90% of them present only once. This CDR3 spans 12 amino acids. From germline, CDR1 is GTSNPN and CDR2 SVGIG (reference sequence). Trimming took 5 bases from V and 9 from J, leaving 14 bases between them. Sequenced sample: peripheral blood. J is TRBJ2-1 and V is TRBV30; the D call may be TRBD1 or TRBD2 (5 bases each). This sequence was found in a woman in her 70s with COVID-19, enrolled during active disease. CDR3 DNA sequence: TGTGCCTGGGGGACGATTCGGGGTGAGCAGTTCTTC. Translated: CAWGTIRGEQFF.